The 31 T cell receptor beta chains presented below share a single source sample, sequenced in a study of cytomegalovirus exposure and HLA in healthy donors. PCR involved 60 Vbeta and 13 Jbeta primers. The method was immunoSEQ multiplex PCR; TCRdb's version includes in-frame clones alone and lacks a portion of them. The sample records 100,000 to 150,000 clones, 70% to 80% being singletons. Sequencing used PBMCs. The receptors come from a man aged 45-65 years in good health and CMV-seronegative.

There are a few counts of this clone. The chain recombines TRBV6-1 with TRBJ2-1; D unresolved. The CDR3 covers 15 residues. V was trimmed by 7 bases and J by 1 base, leaving 14 bases between them. In germline, CDR1 is MNHNS, CDR2 SASEGT. As DNA, the CDR3 is TGTGCCAGCACCCTTCACCCGGAGTCCTACAATGAGCAGTTCTTC. Translation: CASTLHPESYNEQFF.

The chain couples TRBV28 to TRBJ2-3; TRBD2 matches at 7 bases. V lost 4 bases, J lost 2 bases, and 15 bases stayed unmatched. The germline V gene has CDR1 MDHEN and CDR2 SYDVKM. CDR3 size: 18 residues. The CDR3 coding sequence is TGTGCCAGCAGTTCCCCCGCGGGGAAGCGGGGACCCACAGATACGCAGTATTTT. Amino acid sequence: CASSSPAGKRGPTDTQYF.

V and J are TRBV15 and TRBJ2-1, with unresolved D. The CDR3 consists of 14 residues. V lost 4 bases and J 4 bases, leaving 11 bases between the germline ends. CDR1 and CDR2 from the germline V gene are LNHNV and YYDKDF (reference sequence). The CDR3 protein is CATSNGRFYNEQFF. The DNA of the CDR3 is TGTGCCACCAGCAACGGTAGATTTTACAATGAGCAGTTCTTC.

This chain uses TRBV11-2 with TRBJ2-4, with D hard to call. V lost 3 bases and J lost 1, with 16 bases in between. Germline V gene sequence: CDR1 SGHAT, CDR2 FQNNGV. The length of the CDR3 is 17 residues. CDR3 sequence: CASSFGRGTTAKNIQYF. In nucleotides, the CDR3 is TGTGCCAGCAGCTTTGGCCGCGGCACGACGGCCAAAAACATTCAGTACTTC.

The chain has TRBV6-5 and TRBJ2-1; D is possibly TRBD2 (6 bases). The CDR3 length is 15 residues. Germline CDR1 MNHEY, CDR2 SVGAGI. Trimming removed 0 bases at V and 9 bases at J, with 15 bases between. The CDR3 DNA reads TGTGCCAGCAGTTACTCGAGGTGGGAGGACGGTGAGCAGTTCTTC. This sequence encodes CASSYSRWEDGEQFF.

This clone was found a few times. The chain couples TRBV5-4 to TRBJ2-5; 9 bases line up with TRBD1. The germline V gene encodes CDR1 SGHNT and CDR2 YYREEE (reference sequence). This CDR3 spans 15 amino acids. J lost 5 bases, V lost 4 bases, and 9 bases had no gene match. This CDR3 is CASSPKGQGSETQYF. DNA of the CDR3: TGTGCCAGCAGCCCGAAGGGACAGGGATCGGAGACCCAGTACTTC.

The V and J genes are TRBV11-3 and TRBJ2-3; 8 nucleotides match TRBD2. The germline V gene encodes CDR1 SGHNT and CDR2 YENEEA. Trimming took 4 bases from V and 2 from J; bases not matched to a gene: 8. CDR3 length equals 16 residues. The DNA of the CDR3 is TGTGCCAGCAGCTCCGGGGTAGCGGGGAACACAGATACGCAGTATTTT. Translation: CASSSGVAGNTDTQYF.

DNA for the CDR3: TGCAGTGCTGGGCGGAGGGAAGCTTTCTTT. This translates into CSAGRREAFF. The chain links TRBV20-1 to TRBJ1-1; D is uncertain. Trimming took 5 bases from V and 8 from J, leaving 9 bases between them. This CDR3 is 10 amino acids long. CDR1 is DFQATT and CDR2 is SNEGSKA in the germline V gene (reference sequence).

V gene TRBV5-4 combines with J gene TRBJ1-2; 8 bases match TRBD1. CDR1 SGHNT and CDR2 YYREEE come from the germline V gene (reference sequence). The CDR3 runs 13 residues. With 4 bases clipped from V and 4 bases from J, the junction kept 3 bases outside the gene matches. CDR3 amino acids: CASSNGQGYGYTF. The CDR3 DNA follows: TGTGCCAGCAGCAACGGACAGGGCTATGGCTACACCTTC.

The V call is TRBV6-1, the J call TRBJ2-7; no definite D call. The CDR3 runs 12 residues. CDR1 and CDR2 from the germline V gene are MNHNS and SASEGT. The CDR3 spells CSSSEQAYEQYV. CDR3 DNA: TGTTCCAGCAGTGAGCAGGCCTACGAGCAGTACGTC.

The chain joins TRBV7-3 to TRBJ2-1; D may be TRBD1 (6 bases). The germline V gene encodes CDR1 SGHTA and CDR2 FQGTGA. This CDR3 contains 11 residues. V lost 2 bases to trimming and J lost 15 bases, with 11 bases between them. In DNA, the CDR3 is TGTGCCAGCAGCTTAGAGGGGGTGATGTTCTTC. Translating gives CASSLEGVMFF.

This clone was picked up a small number of times. The genes are TRBV7-2 and TRBJ1-1; the D gene is possibly TRBD1 (5 bases). V was trimmed by 5 bases and J by 1 base, leaving 14 bases between them. The germline gives CDR1 SGHTA, CDR2 FQGNSA. The CDR3 sequence is 15 residues long. CDR3 residues: CASSIHRLPNTEAFF. DNA of the CDR3: TGTGCCAGCAGCATTCACAGGTTACCGAACACTGAAGCTTTCTTT.

This clone was seen a few times. J is TRBJ2-2 and V is TRBV7-9; 13 bases are a match to TRBD2. The length of the CDR3 is 16 residues. Germline V gene data show CDR1 as SEHNR and CDR2 as FQNEAQ (reference sequence). V was clipped by 5 bases and J by 6 bases; unmatched bases: 6. CDR3 nucleotides: TGTGCCAGCAGCCCCCGGACTAGCGGGGGTGCCGGGGAGCTGTTTTTT. This codes for CASSPRTSGGAGELFF.

The genes are TRBV7-2 and TRBJ2-1, with TRBD1 matching 9 bases. The V gene end was trimmed by 4 bases and the J gene end by 7 bases; junction bases not matched to a gene: 11. Germline CDR1 SGHTA, CDR2 FQGNSA. CDR3 length: 16 residues. The CDR3 DNA follows: TGTGCCAGCAGCTCATGGGGACAGGGTGGATCAAATGAGCAGTTCTTC. Amino acids: CASSSWGQGGSNEQFF.

The J gene is TRBJ1-2, the V gene TRBV19; 7 nucleotides line up with TRBD1. Germline-derived CDR1 and CDR2 are LNHDA and SQIVND (reference sequence). The CDR3 has 14 residues. Trimming cost V 8 bases and J 4 bases; bases outside gene matches: 10. CDR3 coding DNA: TGTGCCAGTCCCTGGGACAGAGGCTCCTATGGCTACACCTTC. The encoded protein is CASPWDRGSYGYTF.

The sample holds a few counts of this clone. The chain links TRBV6-6 to TRBJ2-7; possible D gene TRBD2, 5 bases. V dropped 3 bases and J dropped 2 bases, with 8 bases sitting between them. There are 13 residues in the CDR3. From germline, CDR1 is MNHNY and CDR2 SVGAGI (reference sequence). CDR3 bases: TGTGCCAGCAGTTATACCGGGACCTACGAGCAGTACTTC. It encodes CASSYTGTYEQYF.

This chain uses TRBV11-2 with TRBJ2-3; 8 bases are shared with TRBD1. The V and J ends lost 5 bases and 2 bases, in that order; junction bases with no gene match: 6. The length of the CDR3 is 15 residues. CDR1 and CDR2 from the germline V gene are SGHAT and FQNNGV. The DNA of the CDR3 is TGTGCCAGCAGCCAAGGACAGGGATACACAGATACGCAGTATTTT. Its protein is CASSQGQGYTDTQYF.

The V call is TRBV29-1, the J call TRBJ1-2, with 10 bases aligning to TRBD1. J lost 4 bases, V lost 6 bases, and 14 bases had no gene match. CDR3 length equals 16 residues. From germline, CDR1 is SQVTM and CDR2 ANQGSEA. CDR3 in amino acids: CSVKQGGTGDLYGYTF. The CDR3 nucleotides read TGCAGCGTCAAGCAAGGCGGGACAGGGGACCTCTATGGCTACACCTTC.

The chain combines TRBV2 with TRBJ1-5; unclear D gene. The CDR3 spans 13 residues. From germline, CDR1 is SNHLY and CDR2 FYNNEI. Trimming shortened V by 10 bases and J by 4 bases, and 14 bases separated the two germline ends. The CDR3 DNA follows: TGTGCCACCACCGACACTTTAAATCAGCCCCAGCATTTT. Protein sequence: CATTDTLNQPQHF.

This clone appeared a few times. The chain uses TRBV2 and TRBJ2-6; D is uncertain. The CDR3 covers 13 residues. V was cut by 9 bases and J by 0 bases, with 6 bases left in between. Germline values: CDR1 SNHLY, CDR2 FYNNEI. The CDR3 region is CARQSSGANVLTF. CDR3 coding DNA: TGTGCCAGACAGAGCTCTGGGGCCAACGTCCTGACTTTC.

This clone came up a few times. The chain uses TRBV6-1 and TRBJ2-7; possible D gene TRBD1, 6 bases. The germline V and J ends were trimmed by 8 bases and 3 bases, with 11 bases remaining between them. Germline-derived CDR1 and CDR2 are MNHNS and SASEGT. The CDR3 is 12 residues long. The CDR3 sequence is CASGDKDYEQYV. The CDR3 region has the DNA TGTGCCAGCGGGGACAAAGACTACGAGCAGTACGTC.

The chain combines TRBV27 with TRBJ2-5; 9 nucleotides align to TRBD1. CDR1 and CDR2 (germline): MNHEY, SMNVEV (reference sequence). The CDR3 runs to 15 residues. The trim removed 5 bases at V and 2 bases at J, leaving 6 bases unmatched. The CDR3 nucleotides read TGTGCCAGCAGTGCTCGGGACAGGGTACAAGAGACCCAGTACTTC. It yields the protein CASSARDRVQETQYF.

This sequence joins TRBV7-9 and TRBJ2-3, with D perhaps TRBD1 (5 bases). This CDR3 has 13 residues. CDR1 SEHNR and CDR2 FQNEAQ come from the germline V gene (reference sequence). V was clipped by 2 bases and J by 7 bases, with 10 bases between them. CDR3 in DNA: TGTGCCAGCAGCTTACCAGGGTCTCATACGCAGTATTTT. Protein: CASSLPGSHTQYF.

The table lists this clone with a few counts. The chain couples TRBV4-2 to TRBJ1-4; 10 bases match TRBD1. The CDR3 runs to 15 residues. The germline V gene encodes CDR1 LGHNA and CDR2 YNFKEQ. Trimming removed 1 base from V and 7 bases from J; junction bases left unmatched: 3. The CDR3 loop reads CASSQAGQGSEKLFF. The CDR3 DNA sequence: TGTGCCAGCAGCCAAGCGGGACAGGGGAGTGAAAAACTGTTTTTT.

V usage is TRBV7-6 and J usage is TRBJ1-2; 7 nucleotides agree with TRBD1. V shed 5 bases and J 1 base; nucleotides not matched to a gene: 4. The CDR3 is made up of 14 amino acids. Germline CDR1 and CDR2: SGHVS and FNYEAQ. As DNA, the CDR3 is TGTGCCAGCAGCCCAGGGGGAAATAACTATGGCTACACCTTC. It translates to CASSPGGNNYGYTF.

This clone was seen a handful of times. This sequence joins TRBV27 and TRBJ2-6; no clear D. V lost 3 bases to trimming and J lost 0 bases, with 12 bases between them. The CDR3 is 17 amino acids. Germline CDR1 is MNHEY and CDR2 is SMNVEV (reference sequence). CDR3 loop: CASSFQVITSGANVLTF. As DNA, the CDR3 is TGTGCCAGCAGTTTCCAGGTGATAACCTCTGGGGCCAACGTCCTGACTTTC.

This chain uses TRBV7-9 with TRBJ2-5; 8 nucleotides line up with TRBD1. The CDR3 contains 16 residues. Germline V gene lookup returns CDR1 SEHNR and CDR2 FQNEAQ (reference sequence). V lost 4 bases and J lost 5; bases outside the gene matches: 12. The CDR3 sequence: CASSSGRQGIRETQYF. DNA for the CDR3: TGTGCCAGCAGCTCGGGTCGACAGGGGATAAGGGAGACCCAGTACTTC. Drawing the rest from reference TRBV7-9 and TRBJ2-5, the complete variable domain is DTGVSQNPRHKITKRGQNVTFRCDPISEHNRLYWYRQTLGQGPEFLTYFQNEAQLEKSRLLSDRFSAERPKGSFSTLEIQRTEQGDSAMYLCASSSGRQGIRETQYFGPGTRLLVL.

The chain employs TRBV7-9 and TRBJ2-7; perhaps TRBD1 as D (6 bases). CDR3 length: 14 residues. Trimming removed 3 bases from V and 3 bases from J, with 12 bases in between. CDR1 SEHNR and CDR2 FQNEAQ come from the germline V gene (reference sequence). CDR3 DNA sequence: TGTGCCAGCAGCTTTTTAGGGGGAAGCTACGAGCAGTACTTC. Protein sequence: CASSFLGGSYEQYF. The complete variable domain, with remaining parts taken from reference TRBV7-9 and TRBJ2-7, reads DTGVSQNPRHKITKRGQNVTFRCDPISEHNRLYWYRQTLGQGPEFLTYFQNEAQLEKSRLLSDRFSAERPKGSFSTLEIQRTEQGDSAMYLCASSFLGGSYEQYFGPGTRLTVT.

The V call is TRBV7-2, the J call TRBJ1-1, with TRBD1 identical over 8 bases. V dropped 5 bases and J dropped 0; count of bases not matched to a gene: 2. CDR1 and CDR2 (germline): SGHTA, FQGNSA. This CDR3 has 14 amino acids. CDR3 sequence (DNA): TGTGCCAGCAGCGAGACAGGGGTGAACACTGAAGCTTTCTTT. Amino acid sequence: CASSETGVNTEAFF.

The CDR3 nucleotides are TGTGCCAGCAGTGAAGCTCTAAGGGAAGGGGGCACTGAAGCTTTCTTT. Translating it yields CASSEALREGGTEAFF. This chain joins TRBV2 and TRBJ1-1; D might be TRBD1 (6 bases). Deletions cut 0 bases from V and 4 bases from J, with 15 bases between. The CDR3 totals 16 residues. Per germline, CDR1 SNHLY and CDR2 FYNNEI.

This chain joins TRBV5-1 and TRBJ2-7; 10 nucleotides align to TRBD2. V dropped 2 bases and J dropped 4; count of bases not matched to a gene: 6. CDR3 length equals 15 residues. Per germline, CDR1 SGHRS and CDR2 YFSETQ. The CDR3 region has the DNA TGCGCCAGCAGCTTCACCGGGACTAGCGATTACGAGCAGTACTTC. Translated, it gives CASSFTGTSDYEQYF.